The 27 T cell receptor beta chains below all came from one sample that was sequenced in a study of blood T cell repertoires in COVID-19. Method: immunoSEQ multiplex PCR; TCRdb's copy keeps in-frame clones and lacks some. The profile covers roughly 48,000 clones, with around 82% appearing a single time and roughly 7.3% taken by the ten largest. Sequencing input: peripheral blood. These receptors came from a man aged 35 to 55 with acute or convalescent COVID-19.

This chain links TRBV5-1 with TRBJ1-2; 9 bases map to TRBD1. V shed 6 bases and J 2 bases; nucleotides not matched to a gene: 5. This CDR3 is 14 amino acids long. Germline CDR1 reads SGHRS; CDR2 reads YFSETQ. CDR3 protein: CASNTGTGNYGYTF. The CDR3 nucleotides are TGCGCCAGCAACACTGGGACAGGGAACTATGGCTACACCTTC.

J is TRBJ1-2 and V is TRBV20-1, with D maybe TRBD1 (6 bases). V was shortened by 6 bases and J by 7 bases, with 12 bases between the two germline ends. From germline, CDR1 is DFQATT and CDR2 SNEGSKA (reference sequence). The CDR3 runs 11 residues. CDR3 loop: CSASRGFGYTF. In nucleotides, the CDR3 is TGCAGTGCGAGCAGGGGCTTTGGCTACACCTTC.

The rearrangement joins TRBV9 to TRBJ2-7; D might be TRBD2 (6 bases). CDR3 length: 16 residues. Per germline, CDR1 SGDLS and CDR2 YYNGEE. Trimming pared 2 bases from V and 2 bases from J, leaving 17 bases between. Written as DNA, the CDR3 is TGTGCCAGCAGCGTTGCCCCGGGACTGAAGACCTACGAGCAGTACTTC. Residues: CASSVAPGLKTYEQYF.

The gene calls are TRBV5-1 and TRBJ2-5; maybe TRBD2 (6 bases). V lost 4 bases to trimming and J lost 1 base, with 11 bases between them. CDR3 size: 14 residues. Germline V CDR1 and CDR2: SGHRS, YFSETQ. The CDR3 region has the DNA TGCGCCAGCAGCCCCGGCGGGACCCAAGAGACCCAGTACTTC. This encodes CASSPGGTQETQYF.

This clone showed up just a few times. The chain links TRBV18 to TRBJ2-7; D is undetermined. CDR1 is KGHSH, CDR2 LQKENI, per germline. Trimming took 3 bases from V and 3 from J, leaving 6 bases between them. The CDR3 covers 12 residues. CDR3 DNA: TGTGCCAGCTCACCCCCCAGCTACGAGCAGTACTTC. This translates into CASSPPSYEQYF.

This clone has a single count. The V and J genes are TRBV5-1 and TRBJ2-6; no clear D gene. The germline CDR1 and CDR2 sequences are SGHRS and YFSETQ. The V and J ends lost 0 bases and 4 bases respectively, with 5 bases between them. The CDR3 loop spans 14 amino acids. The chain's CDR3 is CASSLDSGANVLTF. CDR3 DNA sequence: TGCGCCAGCAGCTTGGACTCCGGGGCCAACGTCCTGACTTTC.

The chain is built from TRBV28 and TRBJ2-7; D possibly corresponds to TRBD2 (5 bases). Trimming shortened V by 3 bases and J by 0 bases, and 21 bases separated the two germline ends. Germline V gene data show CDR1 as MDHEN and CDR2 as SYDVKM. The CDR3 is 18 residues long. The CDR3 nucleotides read TGTGCCAGCAGTTTGAACAGCGGTATGATCCCCAGCTCCTACGAGCAGTACTTC. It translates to CASSLNSGMIPSSYEQYF.

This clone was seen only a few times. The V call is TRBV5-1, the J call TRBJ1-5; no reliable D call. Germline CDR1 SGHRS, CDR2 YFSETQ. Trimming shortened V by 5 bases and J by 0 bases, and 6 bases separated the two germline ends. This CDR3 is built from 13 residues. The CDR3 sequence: CASRESSNQPQHF. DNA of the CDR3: TGCGCCAGCAGAGAGTCTAGCAATCAGCCCCAGCATTTT.

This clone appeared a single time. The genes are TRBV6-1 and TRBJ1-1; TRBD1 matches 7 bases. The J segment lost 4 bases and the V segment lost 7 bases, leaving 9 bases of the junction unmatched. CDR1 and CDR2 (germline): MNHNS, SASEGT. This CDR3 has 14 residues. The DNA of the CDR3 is TGTGCCAGCACAAACCGACAGGGATCCACTGAAGCTTTCTTT. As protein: CASTNRQGSTEAFF.

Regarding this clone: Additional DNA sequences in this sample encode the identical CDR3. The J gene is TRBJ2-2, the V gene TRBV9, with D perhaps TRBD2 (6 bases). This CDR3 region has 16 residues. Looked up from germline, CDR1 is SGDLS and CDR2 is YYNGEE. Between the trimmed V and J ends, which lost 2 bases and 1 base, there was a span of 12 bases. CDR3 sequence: CASSVFSGGNTGELFF. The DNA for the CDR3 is TGTGCCAGCAGCGTTTTCTCCGGGGGGAACACCGGGGAGCTGTTTTTT.

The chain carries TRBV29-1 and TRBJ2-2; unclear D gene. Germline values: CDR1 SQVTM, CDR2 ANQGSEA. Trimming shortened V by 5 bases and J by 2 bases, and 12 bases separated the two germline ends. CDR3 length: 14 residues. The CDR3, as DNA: TGCAGCGTTCATAGTATCGCCAACACCGGGGAGCTGTTTTTT. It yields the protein CSVHSIANTGELFF.

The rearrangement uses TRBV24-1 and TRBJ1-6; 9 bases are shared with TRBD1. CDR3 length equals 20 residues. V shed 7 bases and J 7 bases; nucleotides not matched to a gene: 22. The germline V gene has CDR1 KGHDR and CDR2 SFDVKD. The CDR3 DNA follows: TGTGCCACCAGCTTTCTCAGGACAGGGGACCCTGGCCCCTGGAATTCACCCCTCCACTTT. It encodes CATSFLRTGDPGPWNSPLHF.

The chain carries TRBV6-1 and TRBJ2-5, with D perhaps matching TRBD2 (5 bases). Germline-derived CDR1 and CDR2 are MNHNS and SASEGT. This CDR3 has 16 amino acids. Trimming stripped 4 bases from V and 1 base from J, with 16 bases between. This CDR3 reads CASSVNLGGGQETQYF. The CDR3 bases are TGTGCCAGCAGTGTCAATCTTGGTGGAGGCCAAGAGACCCAGTACTTC.

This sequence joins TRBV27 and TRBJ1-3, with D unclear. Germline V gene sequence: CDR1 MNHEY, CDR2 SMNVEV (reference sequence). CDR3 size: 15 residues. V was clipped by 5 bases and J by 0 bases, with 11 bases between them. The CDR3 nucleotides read TGTGCCAGCAGTCCTGACGGGTTCTCTGGAAACACCATATATTTT. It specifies CASSPDGFSGNTIYF.

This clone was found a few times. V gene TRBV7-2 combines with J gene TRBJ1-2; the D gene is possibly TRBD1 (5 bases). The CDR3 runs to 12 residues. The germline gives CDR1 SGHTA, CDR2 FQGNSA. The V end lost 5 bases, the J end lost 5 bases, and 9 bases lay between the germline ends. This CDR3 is CASSPTDYGYTF. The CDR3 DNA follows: TGTGCCAGCAGCCCGACAGATTATGGCTACACCTTC.

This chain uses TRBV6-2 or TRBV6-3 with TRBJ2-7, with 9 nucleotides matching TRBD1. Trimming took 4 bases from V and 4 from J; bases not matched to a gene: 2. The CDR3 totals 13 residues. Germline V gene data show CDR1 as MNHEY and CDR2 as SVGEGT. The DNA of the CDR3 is TGTGCCAGCAGTTTACAGGGGGCTTACGAGCAGTACTTC. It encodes CASSLQGAYEQYF.

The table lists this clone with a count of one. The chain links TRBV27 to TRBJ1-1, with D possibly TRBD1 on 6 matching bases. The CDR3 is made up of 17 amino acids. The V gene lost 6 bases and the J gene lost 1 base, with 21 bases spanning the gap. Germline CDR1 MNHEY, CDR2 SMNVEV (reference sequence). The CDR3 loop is CASRRLPSGTSNTEAFF. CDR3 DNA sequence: TGTGCCAGCAGGCGTCTCCCGTCGGGGACATCGAACACTGAAGCTTTCTTT.

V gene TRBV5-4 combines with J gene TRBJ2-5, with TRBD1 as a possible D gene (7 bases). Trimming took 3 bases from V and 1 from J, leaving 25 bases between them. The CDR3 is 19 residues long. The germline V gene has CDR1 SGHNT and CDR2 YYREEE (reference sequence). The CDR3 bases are TGTGCCAGCAGCTGGGGAGGACAGGCGCAGCCAAATTCCCAAGAGACCCAGTACTTC. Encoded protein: CASSWGGQAQPNSQETQYF. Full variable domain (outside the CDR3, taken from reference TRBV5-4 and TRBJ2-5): ETGVTQSPTHLIKTRGQQVTLRCSSQSGHNTVSWYQQALGQGPQFIFQYYREEENGRGNFPPRFSGLQFPNYSSELNVNALELDDSALYLCASSWGGQAQPNSQETQYFGPGTRLLVL.

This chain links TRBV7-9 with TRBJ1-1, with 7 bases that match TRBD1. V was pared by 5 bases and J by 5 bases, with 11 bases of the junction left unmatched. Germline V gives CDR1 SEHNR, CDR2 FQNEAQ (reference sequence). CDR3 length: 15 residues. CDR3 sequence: CASSLRHTGATEAFF. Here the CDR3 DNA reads TGTGCCAGCAGCCTCCGCCATACAGGGGCAACTGAAGCTTTCTTT.

CDR3 sequence (DNA): TGTGCCAGCAGTACACAGGGTTTGGGGACTGAAGCTTTCTTT. Protein sequence: CASSTQGLGTEAFF. The chain carries TRBV2 and TRBJ1-1; D possibly corresponds to TRBD1 (6 bases). Trimming removed 5 bases from V and 5 bases from J, with 15 bases in between. Looked up from germline, CDR1 is SNHLY and CDR2 is FYNNEI. The length of the CDR3 is 14 residues.

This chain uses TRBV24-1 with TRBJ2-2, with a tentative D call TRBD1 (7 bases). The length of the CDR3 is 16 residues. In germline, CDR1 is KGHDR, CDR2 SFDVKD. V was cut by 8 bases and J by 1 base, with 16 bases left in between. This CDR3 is CATTQGGRGNTGELFF. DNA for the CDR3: TGTGCCACCACCCAGGGGGGCCGCGGGAACACCGGGGAGCTGTTTTTT.

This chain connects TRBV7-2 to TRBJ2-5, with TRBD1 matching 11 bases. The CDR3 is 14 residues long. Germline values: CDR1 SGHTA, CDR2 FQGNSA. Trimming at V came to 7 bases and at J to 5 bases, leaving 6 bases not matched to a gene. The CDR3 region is CASNGQGARETQYF. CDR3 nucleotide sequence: TGTGCCAGCAATGGACAGGGGGCGCGGGAGACCCAGTACTTC.

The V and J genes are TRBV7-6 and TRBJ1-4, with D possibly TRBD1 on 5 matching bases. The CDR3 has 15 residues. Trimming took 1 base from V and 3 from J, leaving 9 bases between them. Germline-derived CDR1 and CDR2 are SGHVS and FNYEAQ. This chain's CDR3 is CASSLEAGPNEKLFF. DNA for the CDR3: TGTGCCAGCAGCTTAGAGGCAGGGCCTAATGAAAAACTGTTTTTT.

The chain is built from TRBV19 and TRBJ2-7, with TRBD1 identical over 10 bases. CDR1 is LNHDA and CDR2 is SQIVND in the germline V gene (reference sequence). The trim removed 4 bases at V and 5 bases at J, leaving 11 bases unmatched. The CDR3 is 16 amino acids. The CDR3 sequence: CASSTGAGTGANEQYF. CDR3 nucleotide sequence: TGTGCCAGTAGTACGGGGGCCGGGACAGGGGCCAACGAGCAGTACTTC. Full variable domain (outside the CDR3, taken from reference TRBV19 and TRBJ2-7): DGGITQSPKYLFRKEGQNVTLSCEQNLNHDAMYWYRQDPGQGLRLIYYSQIVNDFQKGDIAEGYSVSREKKESFPLTVTSAQKNPTAFYLCASSTGAGTGANEQYFGPGTRLTVT.

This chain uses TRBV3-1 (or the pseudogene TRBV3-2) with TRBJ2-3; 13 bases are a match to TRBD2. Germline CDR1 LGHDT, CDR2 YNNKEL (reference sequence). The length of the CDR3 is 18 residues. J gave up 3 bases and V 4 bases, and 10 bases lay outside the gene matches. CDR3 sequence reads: CASSRSFGTSGETDTQYF. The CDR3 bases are TGTGCCAGCAGCCGATCGTTTGGGACTAGCGGGGAAACAGATACGCAGTATTTT.

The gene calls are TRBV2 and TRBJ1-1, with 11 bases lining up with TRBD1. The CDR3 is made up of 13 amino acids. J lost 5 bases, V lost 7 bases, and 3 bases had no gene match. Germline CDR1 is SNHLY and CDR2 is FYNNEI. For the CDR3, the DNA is TGTGCCAGCACCGGACAGGGGGCGACTGAAGCTTTCTTT. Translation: CASTGQGATEAFF. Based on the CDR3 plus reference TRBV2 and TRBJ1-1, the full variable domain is EPEVTQTPSHQVTQMGQEVILRCVPISNHLYFYWYRQILGQKVEFLVSFYNNEISEKSEIFDDQFSVERPDGSNFTLKIRSTKLEDSAMYFCASTGQGATEAFFGQGTRLTVV.

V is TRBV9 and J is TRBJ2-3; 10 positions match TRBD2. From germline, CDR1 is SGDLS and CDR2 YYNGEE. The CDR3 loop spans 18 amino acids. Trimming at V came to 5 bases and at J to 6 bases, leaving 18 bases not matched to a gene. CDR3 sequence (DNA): TGTGCCAGCAGACCGTTTTCAGGGGCAGCGGGGGGGATGGATACGCAGTATTTT. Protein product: CASRPFSGAAGGMDTQYF. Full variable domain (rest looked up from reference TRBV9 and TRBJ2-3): DSGVTQTPKHLITATGQRVTLRCSPRSGDLSVYWYQQSLDQGLQFLIQYYNGEERAKGNILERFSAQQFPDLHSELNLSSLELGDSALYFCASRPFSGAAGGMDTQYFGPGTRLTVL.